This T cell receptor (beta chain) was observed in a study of blood T cell repertoires in COVID-19. As for the study in general: From the United States, Italy and Spain came samples of acute and convalescent COVID-19. From T cells, B-cell-depleted T cells, or PBMCs came the material, which was cDNA or gDNA.

Original processing notes: Amplification with reference gene primers provided the estimates of nucleated cell counts. Using immunoSEQ multiplex PCR, the repertoire was profiled, and TCRdb retains in-frame clones only, with some absent. V and J calls and clone size are copied from that table; D and trimming were computed from the DNA. The data contain 310,000 or so clones, around 90% of them singletons. The germline V gene encodes CDR1 SGHAT and CDR2 FQNNGV. Trimming took off 6 bases at V and 4 bases at J, with 15 bases between the two ends. This CDR3 has 14 amino acids. Source material: peripheral blood. This chain joins TRBV11-2 and TRBJ1-2; perhaps TRBD1 as D (6 bases). This sequence originates from a man aged 50 to 60 with active or convalescent COVID-19. The CDR3 region is CASSDRQGTYGYTF. CDR3 bases: TGTGCCAGCAGTGACAGGCAGGGCACCTATGGCTACACCTTC. The variable domain in full, completed from reference TRBV11-2 and TRBJ1-2, reads EAGVAQSPRYKIIEKRQSVAFWCNPISGHATLYWYQQILGQGPKLLIQFQNNGVVDDSQLPKDRFSAERLKGVDSTLKIQPAKLEDSAVYLCASSDRQGTYGYTFGSGTRLTVV.